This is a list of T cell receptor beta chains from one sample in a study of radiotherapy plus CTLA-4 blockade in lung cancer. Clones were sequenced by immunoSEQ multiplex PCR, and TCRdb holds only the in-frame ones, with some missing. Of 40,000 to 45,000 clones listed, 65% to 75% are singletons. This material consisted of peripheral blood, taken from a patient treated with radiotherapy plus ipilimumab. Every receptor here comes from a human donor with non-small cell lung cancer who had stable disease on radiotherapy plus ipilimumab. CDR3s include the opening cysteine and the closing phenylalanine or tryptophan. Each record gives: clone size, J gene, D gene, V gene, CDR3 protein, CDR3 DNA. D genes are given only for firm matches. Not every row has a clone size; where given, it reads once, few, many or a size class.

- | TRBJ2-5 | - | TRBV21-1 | CASSKYYWDRVSQETQYF | TGTGCCAGCAGCAAATATTATTGGGACAGGGTCTCTCAAGAGACCCAGTACTTC
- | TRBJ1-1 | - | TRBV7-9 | CASSLALGGAFF | TGTGCCAGCAGCTTAGCGCTGGGAGGAGCTTTCTTT
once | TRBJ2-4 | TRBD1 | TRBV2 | CARAGTGAKNIQYF | TGTGCCAGAGCCGGGACAGGGGCCAAAAACATTCAGTACTTC
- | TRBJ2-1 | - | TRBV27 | CASSWGARSYNEQFF | TGTGCCAGCAGTTGGGGCGCGCGTTCCTACAATGAGCAGTTCTTC
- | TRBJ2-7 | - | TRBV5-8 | CASSLVGQTTYEQYF | TGTGCCAGCAGCTTGGTTGGACAGACGACCTACGAGCAGTACTTC
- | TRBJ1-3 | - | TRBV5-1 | CASSFNPLSSGNTIYF | TGCGCCAGCAGCTTCAACCCTCTCAGCTCTGGAAACACCATATATTTT
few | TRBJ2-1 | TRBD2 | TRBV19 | CASSIGAGGYNEQFF | TGTGCCAGTAGTATAGGAGCGGGGGGGTACAATGAGCAGTTCTTC
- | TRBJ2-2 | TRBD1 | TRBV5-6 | CASSGGTGAGELFF | TGTGCCAGCAGCGGAGGGACAGGGGCCGGGGAGCTGTTTTTT
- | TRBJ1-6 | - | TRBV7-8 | CASSRNTAQGTSYNSPLHF | TGTGCCAGCAGCCGAAACACGGCCCAGGGAACCTCCTATAATTCACCCCTCCACTTT
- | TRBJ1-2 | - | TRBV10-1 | CASSRTVFYGYTF | TGCGCCAGCAGCAGGACAGTCTTCTATGGCTACACCTTC
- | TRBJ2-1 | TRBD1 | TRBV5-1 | CASSSSRTGSYLREQFF | TGCGCCAGCAGCAGCTCTCGGACAGGGTCCTACCTAAGGGAGCAGTTCTTC
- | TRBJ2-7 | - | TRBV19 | CASSYTGTNDYEQYF | TGTGCCAGTAGTTACACCGGGACAAACGACTACGAGCAGTACTTC
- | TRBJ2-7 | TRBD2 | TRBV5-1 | CASSLVAGSAYEQYF | TGCGCCAGCAGCTTAGTAGCGGGTTCGGCCTACGAGCAGTACTTC
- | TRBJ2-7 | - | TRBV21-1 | CASSKEETGPYEQYF | TGTGCCAGCAGCAAAGAAGAGACAGGTCCCTACGAGCAGTACTTC
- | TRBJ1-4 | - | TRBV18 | CASSPGTIREKLFF | TGTGCCTCCTCTCCCGGGACAATTCGGGAAAAACTGTTTTTT
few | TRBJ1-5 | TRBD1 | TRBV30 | CAWSSGTGGGGPQHF | TGTGCCTGGAGTTCCGGGACAGGGGGCGGGGGGCCCCAGCATTTT
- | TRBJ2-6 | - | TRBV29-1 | CSVGQGGTGANVLTF | TGCAGCGTTGGGCAGGGGGGCACTGGGGCCAACGTCCTGACTTTC
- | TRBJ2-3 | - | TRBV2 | CALHTALDGTRSTDTQYF | TGTGCTCTCCATACCGCCCTCGATGGGACAAGAAGCACAGATACGCAGTATTTT
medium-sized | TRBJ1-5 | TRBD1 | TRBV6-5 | CASRRDRGGNQPQHF | TGTGCCAGCAGGAGGGACAGGGGGGGCAATCAGCCCCAGCATTTT
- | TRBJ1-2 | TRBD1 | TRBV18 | CASSPFPGQGANGYTF | TGTGCCAGCTCACCATTTCCGGGACAGGGGGCGAATGGCTACACCTTC
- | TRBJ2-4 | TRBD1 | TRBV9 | CASSVSGTGNIQYF | TGTGCCAGCAGCGTGTCCGGGACAGGGAACATTCAGTACTTC
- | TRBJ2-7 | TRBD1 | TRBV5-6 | CASSFTGTGGPYEQYF | TGTGCCAGCAGCTTCACCGGGACAGGGGGCCCCTACGAGCAGTACTTC
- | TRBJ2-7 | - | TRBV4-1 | CASSQDTKGAVDEQYF | TGCGCCAGCAGCCAAGACACCAAAGGGGCGGTCGACGAGCAGTACTTC
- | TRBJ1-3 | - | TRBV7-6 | CASSLGGDTIYF | TGTGCCAGCAGCTTAGGGGGGGACACCATATATTTT
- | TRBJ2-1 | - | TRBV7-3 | CASSLSPSPSNEQFF | TGTGCCAGCAGCTTAAGTCCCTCTCCTTCCAATGAGCAGTTCTTC
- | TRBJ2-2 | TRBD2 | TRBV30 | CAWMGGANTGELFF | TGTGCCTGGATGGGGGGGGCGAACACCGGGGAGCTGTTTTTT
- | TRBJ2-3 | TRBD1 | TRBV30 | CAWAGDSFTDTQYF | TGTGCCTGGGCCGGGGACAGTTTCACAGATACGCAGTATTTT
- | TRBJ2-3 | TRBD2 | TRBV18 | CASSPTLKTSGGGDTQYF | TGTGCCAGCTCACCAACACTCAAGACTAGCGGGGGAGGAGATACGCAGTATTTT
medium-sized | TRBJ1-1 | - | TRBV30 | CAYSRDTEAFF | TGTGCCTACTCCAGGGACACTGAAGCTTTCTTT
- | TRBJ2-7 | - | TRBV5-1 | CASSSRTAYEQYF | TGCGCCAGCAGCAGCCGGACAGCCTACGAGCAGTACTTC
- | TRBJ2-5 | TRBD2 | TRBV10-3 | CAISEGASQRGQYF | TGTGCCATCAGTGAAGGGGCTTCTCAGCGGGGCCAGTACTTC
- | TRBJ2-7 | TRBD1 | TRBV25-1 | CATSRDRASYEQYF | TGTGCCACCTCCCGGGACAGGGCCTCCTACGAGCAGTACTTC
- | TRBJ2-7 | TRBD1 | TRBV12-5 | CASGLTRGTVNYEQYF | TGTGCTAGTGGTCTGACGAGGGGGACAGTAAACTACGAGCAGTACTTC
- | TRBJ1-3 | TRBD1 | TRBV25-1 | CASSTGVTSGNTIYF | TGTGCCAGCAGTACAGGGGTTACTTCTGGAAACACCATATATTTT
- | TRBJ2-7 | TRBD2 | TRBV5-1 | CASSSSGYEQYF | TGCGCCAGCAGCTCTAGCGGTTACGAGCAGTACTTC
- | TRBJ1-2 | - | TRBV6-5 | CASRNSGGYTF | TGTGCCAGCAGAAACTCAGGGGGCTACACCTTC
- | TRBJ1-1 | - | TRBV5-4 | CASSAGLTYTEAFF | TGTGCCAGCAGCGCCGGACTGACATACACTGAAGCTTTCTTT
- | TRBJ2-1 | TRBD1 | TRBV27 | CASSPRQGNGNEQFF | TGTGCCAGCAGTCCCCGACAGGGTAACGGGAATGAGCAGTTCTTC
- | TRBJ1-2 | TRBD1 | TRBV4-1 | CASSQAPDRVNYGYTF | TGCGCCAGCAGCCAAGCCCCGGACAGGGTTAACTATGGCTACACCTTC
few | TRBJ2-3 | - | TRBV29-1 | CSVEPGATDTQYF | TGCAGCGTTGAACCTGGGGCCACAGATACGCAGTATTTT
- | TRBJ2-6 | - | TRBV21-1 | CASSLGLEGKTGANVLTF | TGTGCCAGCAGCTTGGGGTTGGAGGGCAAGACTGGGGCCAACGTCCTGACTTTC
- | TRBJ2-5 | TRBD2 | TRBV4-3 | CASSQDRLAGGLETQYF | TGCGCCAGCAGCCAAGATAGGCTAGCGGGGGGGCTGGAGACCCAGTACTTC
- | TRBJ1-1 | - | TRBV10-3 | CAISESGGGSTEAFF | TGTGCCATCAGTGAGTCCGGGGGGGGAAGCACTGAAGCTTTCTTT
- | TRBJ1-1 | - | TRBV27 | CASSSPGLRNTEAFF | TGTGCCAGCAGTTCCCCCGGGTTGAGGAACACTGAAGCTTTCTTT